Given below is one TCR beta chain in context. Original analysis: It was from reference gene primer amplification that nucleated cell counts were estimated. Method: immunoSEQ multiplex PCR; TCRdb's copy keeps in-frame clones and lacks some. The V and J calls and clone size were taken over from that table, and D and trimming were inferred from the DNA. The data show some 110,000 clones, with over 80% seen just once and about 15% held by the top ten. Germline V gives CDR1 DFQATT, CDR2 SNEGSKA (reference sequence). The CDR3 sequence is 11 residues long. With 2 bases removed from V and 4 bases from J, the gap between germline ends came to 5 bases. The record originates from a study of blood T cell repertoires in COVID-19. About the study: Researchers got acute and convalescent COVID-19 samples from the United States, Italy and Spain. The analysed material was cDNA or gDNA that came from T cells, B-cell-depleted T cells, or PBMCs.

The sequence came from a man aged 50-59 years with acute or convalescent COVID-19. V usage is TRBV20-1 and J usage is TRBJ2-5; D is ambiguous. The sample consisted of peripheral blood. CDR3 protein: CSARFVETQYF. The DNA for the CDR3 is TGCAGTGCTAGATTCGTAGAGACCCAGTACTTC.